This T cell receptor beta chain was sequenced during a study of cytomegalovirus exposure and HLA in healthy donors. Study observations and caveats: In a later analysis, several top co-occurrence clusters appeared linked to parvovirus B19, influenza, CMV and Epstein-Barr virus. The authors listed approximately 160 TCR beta chains as cytomegalovirus-associated.

Trimming removed 4 bases from V and 4 bases from J, with 14 bases in between. The CDR3 has 16 residues. Looked up from germline, CDR1 is SGHAT and CDR2 is FQNNGV. This clone was seen a handful of times. Its antigen is as yet unknown. PCR was performed using 60 Vbeta and 13 Jbeta primers. TCRdb's table, derived via immunoSEQ multiplex PCR, lists solely in-frame clones and lacks some. The repertoire holds over 100,000 clones, with 74% as singletons. This receptor was taken from a human donor in good health. The sample taken for sequencing was PBMCs. V usage is TRBV11-2 and J usage is TRBJ2-6; D perhaps matches TRBD2 (6 bases). The CDR3: CASSSNGLWGANVLTF. In DNA form, the CDR3 reads TGTGCCAGCAGCTCGAACGGACTATGGGGGGCCAACGTCCTGACTTTC.